This passage covers 14 T cell receptor beta chains from one sample sequenced in a study of blood T cell repertoires in COVID-19. The table came from immunoSEQ multiplex PCR; TCRdb's copy has only in-frame clones and leaves some out. The sample contains about 400,000 clones, 70% to 90% of which appear only once. The sequencing input was peripheral blood. These TCRs come from a woman aged 25 to 39 with active or convalescent COVID-19.

The CDR3 DNA is TGTGCCGCCAGCACTAGCGCAGATACGCAGTATTTT. Protein sequence: CAASTSADTQYF. The rearrangement links TRBV10-3 to TRBJ2-3; 7 bases agree with TRBD2. CDR3 size: 12 residues. V lost 11 bases and J lost 4; bases outside the gene matches: 6. Germline V gene data show CDR1 as ENHRY and CDR2 as SYGVKD.

The gene calls are TRBV29-1 and TRBJ1-1, with TRBD1 matching 7 bases. The length of the CDR3 is 12 residues. Germline values: CDR1 SQVTM, CDR2 ANQGSEA. The V gene end was trimmed by 6 bases and the J gene end by 4 bases; junction bases not matched to a gene: 5. The CDR3 DNA sequence: TGCAGCGTCCATCCAGGGGGCACTGAAGCTTTCTTT. Protein sequence: CSVHPGGTEAFF.

This clone was counted a single time. This chain connects TRBV5-1 to TRBJ2-7; TRBD2 matches 9 bases. The CDR3 runs 14 residues. The V gene end was trimmed by 4 bases and the J gene end by 2 bases; junction bases not matched to a gene: 4. Germline V CDR1 and CDR2: SGHRS, YFSETQ. CDR3 residues: CASSAGTSPYEQYF. DNA of the CDR3: TGCGCCAGCAGCGCTGGGACTAGCCCCTACGAGCAGTACTTC. The full variable domain, its missing parts supplied by reference TRBV5-1 and TRBJ2-7, is KAGVTQTPRYLIKTRGQQVTLSCSPISGHRSVSWYQQTPGQGLQFLFEYFSETQRNKGNFPGRFSGRQFSNSRSEMNVSTLELGDSALYLCASSAGTSPYEQYFGPGTRLTVT.

J is TRBJ2-5 and V is TRBV6-6, with a possible D match to TRBD1 (5 bases). CDR3 length: 14 residues. The germline CDR1 and CDR2 sequences are MNHNY and SVGAGI (reference sequence). Trimming removed 5 bases from V and 3 bases from J, with 13 bases in between. The CDR3 bases are TGTGCCAGCAGTGATCCGGCAGGGAAAGAGACCCAGTACTTC. This sequence encodes CASSDPAGKETQYF.

This sequence joins TRBV12-2 and TRBJ2-7; TRBD1 was called by the table and not checked on the DNA. TRBV12-2 counts as a pseudogene. The CDR3 extends over 14 amino acids. CDR3 sequence: CASRFGRASYEQYF. The CDR3, as DNA: TGTGCAAGTCGCTTCGGCAGGGCGTCCTACGAGCAGTACTTC.

This clone was counted a single time. The V gene is TRBV27, the J gene TRBJ2-7; the match to TRBD1 covers 7 bases. Germline V gives CDR1 MNHEY, CDR2 SMNVEV (reference sequence). The V gene end was trimmed by 4 bases and the J gene end by 3 bases; junction bases not matched to a gene: 3. There are 13 residues in the CDR3. The CDR3: CASSSGTDYEQYF. For the CDR3, the DNA is TGTGCCAGCAGTTCGGGGACAGACTACGAGCAGTACTTC.

The V gene is TRBV7-9, the J gene TRBJ1-3; 8 nucleotides line up with TRBD1. This CDR3 spans 14 amino acids. Germline V lookup: CDR1 SEHNR, CDR2 FQNEAQ (reference sequence). V lost 5 bases and J lost 3; bases outside the gene matches: 3. The CDR3 region has the DNA TGTGCCAGCAGCGGACAGGGTAGTGGAAACACCATATATTTT. The encoded protein is CASSGQGSGNTIYF. Filled out from reference TRBV7-9 and TRBJ1-3, the complete variable domain reads DTGVSQNPRHKITKRGQNVTFRCDPISEHNRLYWYRQTLGQGPEFLTYFQNEAQLEKSRLLSDRFSAERPKGSFSTLEIQRTEQGDSAMYLCASSGQGSGNTIYFGEGSWLTVV.

The V and J genes are TRBV11-2 and TRBJ2-1; 15 bases are a match to TRBD2. This CDR3 spans 17 amino acids. Germline CDR1 and CDR2: SGHAT and FQNNGV. V dropped 5 bases and J dropped 8; count of bases not matched to a gene: 10. CDR3 amino acids: CASSAWGLAGGLDEQFF. The CDR3 coding sequence is TGTGCCAGCAGCGCGTGGGGACTAGCGGGAGGCCTCGATGAGCAGTTCTTC.

The V call is TRBV18, the J call TRBJ2-2, with a possible D match to TRBD2 (5 bases). Germline loops: CDR1 KGHSH, CDR2 LQKENI. Deletions cut 2 bases from V and 7 bases from J, with 17 bases between. CDR3 size: 16 residues. The CDR3 nucleotides read TGTGCCAGCTCACCAGGCCAGCCCCGGGAAGGCGGGGAGCTGTTTTTT. Its translation: CASSPGQPREGGELFF.

This chain uses TRBV14 with TRBJ2-2; TRBD2 agrees at 9 bases. Germline V gives CDR1 SGHDN, CDR2 FVKESK. The CDR3 is made up of 18 amino acids. Trimming removed 0 bases from V and 4 bases from J; junction bases left unmatched: 9. The CDR3 DNA follows: TGTGCCAGCAGCCAAGACCGGCGGGGGGGCCTAGGCACCGGGGAGCTGTTTTTT. Its protein is CASSQDRRGGLGTGELFF.

Here the CDR3 reads CASSWAGGEADTQYF. In DNA, the CDR3 is TGCGCCAGCAGCTGGGCGGGGGGCGAGGCAGATACGCAGTATTTT. The rearrangement links TRBV5-1 to TRBJ2-3; 8 nucleotides match TRBD2. V trimming: 3 bases; J trimming: 4 bases; junction bases outside the gene matches: 7. The CDR3 is made up of 15 amino acids. Germline loops: CDR1 SGHRS, CDR2 YFSETQ.

The CDR3 reads CASCRGDEKLFF. CDR3 nucleotide sequence: TGTGCCAGCTGCAGGGGAGACGAAAAACTGTTTTTT. The rearrangement joins TRBV6-5 to TRBJ1-4; TRBD1 is a possible D gene (6 bases). The CDR3 has 12 amino acids. V lost 8 bases to trimming and J lost 8 bases, with 12 bases between them. CDR1 is MNHEY, CDR2 SVGAGI, per germline.

The chain links TRBV27 to TRBJ1-3, with 7 bases lining up with TRBD1. This CDR3 is built from 14 residues. V shed 3 bases, J shed 4 bases, and the junction held 3 bases outside the gene matches. CDR1 MNHEY and CDR2 SMNVEV come from the germline V gene (reference sequence). CDR3 DNA sequence: TGTGCCAGCAGTTTGACAGGGTTGGGAAACACCATATATTTT. Its protein is CASSLTGLGNTIYF.

The V call is TRBV4-1, the J call TRBJ2-3; TRBD1 matches at 7 bases. The CDR3 totals 16 residues. J was trimmed by 0 bases and V by 3 bases; bases with no gene match: 6. Germline V lookup: CDR1 MGHRA, CDR2 YSYEKL. CDR3 bases: TGCGCCAGCAGCCAGATCCCGGGACAGAGCACAGATACGCAGTATTTT. It specifies CASSQIPGQSTDTQYF.